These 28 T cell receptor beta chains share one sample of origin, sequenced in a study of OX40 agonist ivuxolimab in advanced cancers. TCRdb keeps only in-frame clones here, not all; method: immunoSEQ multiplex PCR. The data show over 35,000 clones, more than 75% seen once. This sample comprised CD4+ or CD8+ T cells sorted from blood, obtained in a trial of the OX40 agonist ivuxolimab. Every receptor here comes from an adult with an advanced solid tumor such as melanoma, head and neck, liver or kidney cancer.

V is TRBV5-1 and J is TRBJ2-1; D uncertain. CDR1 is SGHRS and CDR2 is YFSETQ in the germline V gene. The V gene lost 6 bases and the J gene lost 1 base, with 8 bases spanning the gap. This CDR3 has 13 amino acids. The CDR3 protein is CASKEASYNEQFF. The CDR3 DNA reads TGCGCCAGCAAAGAGGCGTCCTACAATGAGCAGTTCTTC.

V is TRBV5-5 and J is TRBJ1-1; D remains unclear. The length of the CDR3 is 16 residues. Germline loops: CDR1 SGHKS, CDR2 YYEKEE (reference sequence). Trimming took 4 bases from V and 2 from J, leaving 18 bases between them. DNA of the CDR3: TGTGCCAGCAGCCCGTACCGTTTGGTGAGTAACACTGAAGCTTTCTTT. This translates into CASSPYRLVSNTEAFF.

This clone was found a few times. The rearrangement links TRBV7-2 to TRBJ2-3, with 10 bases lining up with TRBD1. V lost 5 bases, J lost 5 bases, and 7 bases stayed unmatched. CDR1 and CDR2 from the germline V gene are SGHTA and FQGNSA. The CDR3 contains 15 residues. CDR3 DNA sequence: TGTGCCAGCAGCAGACAGGGGGCGGGTGTAGATACGCAGTATTTT. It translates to CASSRQGAGVDTQYF.

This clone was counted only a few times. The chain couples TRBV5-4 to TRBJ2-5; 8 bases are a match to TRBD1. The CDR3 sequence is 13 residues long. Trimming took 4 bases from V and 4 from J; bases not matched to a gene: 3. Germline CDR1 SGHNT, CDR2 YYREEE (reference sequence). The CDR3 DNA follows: TGTGCCAGCAGCCCCACAGGGGGAGAGACCCAGTACTTC. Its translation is CASSPTGGETQYF.

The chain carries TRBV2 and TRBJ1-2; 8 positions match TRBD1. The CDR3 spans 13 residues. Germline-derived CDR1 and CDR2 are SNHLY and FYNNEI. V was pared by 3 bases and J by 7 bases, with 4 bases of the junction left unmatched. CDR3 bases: TGTGCCAGCAGTGAGGCAGGGGGCGGTGGCTACACCTTC. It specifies CASSEAGGGGYTF.

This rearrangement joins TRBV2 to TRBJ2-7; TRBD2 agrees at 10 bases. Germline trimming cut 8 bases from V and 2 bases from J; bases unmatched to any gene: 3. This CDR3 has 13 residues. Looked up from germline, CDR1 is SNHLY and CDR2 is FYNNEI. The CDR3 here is CASGLAGAYEQYF. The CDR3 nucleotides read TGTGCCAGCGGGCTAGCGGGGGCCTACGAGCAGTACTTC.

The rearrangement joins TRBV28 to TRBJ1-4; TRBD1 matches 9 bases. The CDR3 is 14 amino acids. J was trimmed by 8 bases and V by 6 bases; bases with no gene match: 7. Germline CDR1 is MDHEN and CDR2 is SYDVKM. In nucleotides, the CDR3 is TGTGCCAGCAGCCTGGGACAGGGAGGGGAAAAACTGTTTTTT. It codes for CASSLGQGGEKLFF.

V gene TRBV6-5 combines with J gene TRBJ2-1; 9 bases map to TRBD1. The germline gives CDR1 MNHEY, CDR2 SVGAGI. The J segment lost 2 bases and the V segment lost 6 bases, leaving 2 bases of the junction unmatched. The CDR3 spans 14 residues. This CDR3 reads CASSWDRAYNEQFF. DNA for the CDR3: TGTGCCAGCAGCTGGGACAGGGCCTACAATGAGCAGTTCTTC.

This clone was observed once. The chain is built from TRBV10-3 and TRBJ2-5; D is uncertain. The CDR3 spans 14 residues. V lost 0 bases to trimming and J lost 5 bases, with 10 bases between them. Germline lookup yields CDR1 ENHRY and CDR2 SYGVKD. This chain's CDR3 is CAISESGLGETQYF. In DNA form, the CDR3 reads TGTGCCATCAGTGAGTCGGGGTTAGGCGAGACCCAGTACTTC.

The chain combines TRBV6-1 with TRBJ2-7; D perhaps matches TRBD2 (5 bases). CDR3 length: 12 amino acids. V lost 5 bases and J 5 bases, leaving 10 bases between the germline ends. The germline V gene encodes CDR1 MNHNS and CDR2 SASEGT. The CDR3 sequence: CASSSGVDEQYF. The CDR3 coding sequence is TGTGCCAGCAGTTCCGGGGTCGACGAGCAGTACTTC.

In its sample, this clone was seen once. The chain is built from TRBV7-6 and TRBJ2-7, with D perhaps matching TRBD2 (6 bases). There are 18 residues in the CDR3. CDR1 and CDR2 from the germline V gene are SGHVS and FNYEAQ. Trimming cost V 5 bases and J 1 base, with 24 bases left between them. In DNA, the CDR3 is TGTGCCAGCAGCCCCCAGGTGGGCGGGACGCGGTCTTCCTACGAGCAGTACTTC. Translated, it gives CASSPQVGGTRSSYEQYF.

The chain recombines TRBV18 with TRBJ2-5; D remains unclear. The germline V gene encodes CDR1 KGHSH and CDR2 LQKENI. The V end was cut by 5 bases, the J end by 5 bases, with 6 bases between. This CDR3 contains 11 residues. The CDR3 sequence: CASSSRETQYF. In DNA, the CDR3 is TGTGCCAGCTCAAGCCGGGAGACCCAGTACTTC.

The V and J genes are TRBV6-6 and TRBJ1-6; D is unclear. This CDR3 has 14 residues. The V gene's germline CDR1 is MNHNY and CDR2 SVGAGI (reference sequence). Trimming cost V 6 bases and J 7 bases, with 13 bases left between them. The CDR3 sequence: CASRPLDLNSPLHF. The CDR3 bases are TGTGCCAGCAGGCCTTTAGATCTAAATTCACCCCTCCACTTT.

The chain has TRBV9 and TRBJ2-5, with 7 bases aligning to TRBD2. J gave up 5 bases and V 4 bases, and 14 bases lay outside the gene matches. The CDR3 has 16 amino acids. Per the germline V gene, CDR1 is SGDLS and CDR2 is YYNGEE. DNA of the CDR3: TGTGCCAGCAGCCCCGGTGGAGCGGGGTATCCCGAGACCCAGTACTTC. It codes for CASSPGGAGYPETQYF. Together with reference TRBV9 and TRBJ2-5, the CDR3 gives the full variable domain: DSGVTQTPKHLITATGQRVTLRCSPRSGDLSVYWYQQSLDQGLQFLIQYYNGEERAKGNILERFSAQQFPDLHSELNLSSLELGDSALYFCASSPGGAGYPETQYFGPGTRLLVL.

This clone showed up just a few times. CDR3 loop: CASSDYSGTSGRAEREQYF. In nucleotides, the CDR3 is TGTGCCAGCAGTGACTACTCCGGGACTAGCGGGAGGGCTGAGAGGGAGCAGTACTTC. The chain links TRBV6-1 to TRBJ2-7, with TRBD2 identical over 16 bases. The CDR3 has 19 amino acids. The germline V gene has CDR1 MNHNS and CDR2 SASEGT. V trimming: 3 bases; J trimming: 7 bases; junction bases outside the gene matches: 15.

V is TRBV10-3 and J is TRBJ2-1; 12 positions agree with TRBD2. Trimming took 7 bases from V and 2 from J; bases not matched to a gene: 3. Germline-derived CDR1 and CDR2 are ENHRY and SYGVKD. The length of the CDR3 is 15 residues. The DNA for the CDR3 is TGTGCCATCACTGGACTAGCGGGGACCTACAATGAGCAGTTCTTC. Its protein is CAITGLAGTYNEQFF.

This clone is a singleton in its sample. The CDR3 protein is CASSADGPNQPQHF. In DNA, the CDR3 is TGTGCCAGCAGTGCTGACGGACCCAATCAGCCCCAGCATTTT. The chain recombines TRBV27 with TRBJ1-5; D gene ambiguous. Trimming removed 5 bases at V and 3 bases at J, with 11 bases between. CDR1 is MNHEY and CDR2 is SMNVEV in the germline V gene (reference sequence). The CDR3 is 14 amino acids.

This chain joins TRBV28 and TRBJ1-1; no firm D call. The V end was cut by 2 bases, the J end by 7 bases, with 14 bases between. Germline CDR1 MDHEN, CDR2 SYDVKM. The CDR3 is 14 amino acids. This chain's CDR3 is CASSLPFTRSEAFF. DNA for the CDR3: TGTGCCAGCAGTTTACCCTTTACTCGGAGTGAAGCTTTCTTT.

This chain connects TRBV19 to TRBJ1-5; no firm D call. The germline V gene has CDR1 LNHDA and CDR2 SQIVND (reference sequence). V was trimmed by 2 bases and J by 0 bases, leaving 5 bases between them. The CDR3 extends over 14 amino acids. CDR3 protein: CASSIMDSNQPQHF. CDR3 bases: TGTGCCAGTAGTATAATGGATAGCAATCAGCCCCAGCATTTT. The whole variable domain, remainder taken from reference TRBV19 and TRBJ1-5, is DGGITQSPKYLFRKEGQNVTLSCEQNLNHDAMYWYRQDPGQGLRLIYYSQIVNDFQKGDIAEGYSVSREKKESFPLTVTSAQKNPTAFYLCASSIMDSNQPQHFGDGTRLSIL.

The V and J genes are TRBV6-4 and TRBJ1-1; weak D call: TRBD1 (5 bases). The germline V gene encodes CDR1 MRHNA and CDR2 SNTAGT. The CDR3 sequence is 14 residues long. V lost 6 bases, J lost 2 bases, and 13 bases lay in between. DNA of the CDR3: TGTGCCAGCAGCCGTACAGGTACTAACACTGAAGCTTTCTTT. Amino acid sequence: CASSRTGTNTEAFF.

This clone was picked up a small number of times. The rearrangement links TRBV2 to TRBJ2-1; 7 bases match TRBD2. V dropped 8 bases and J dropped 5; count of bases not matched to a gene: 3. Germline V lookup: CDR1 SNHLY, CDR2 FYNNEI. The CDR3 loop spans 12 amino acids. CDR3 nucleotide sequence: TGTGCCAGCCTGGCGGGGGACAATGAGCAGTTCTTC. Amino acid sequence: CASLAGDNEQFF.

As DNA, the CDR3 is TGTGCCAGCAGCTTCAAGACTAGCGGGAAACAAGAGACCCAGTACTTC. Its protein product is CASSFKTSGKQETQYF. V and J are TRBV7-8 and TRBJ2-5, with 11 bases identical to TRBD2. After removal of 3 bases from V and 2 bases from J, the junction contained 5 bases not matched to a gene. The germline V gene has CDR1 SGHVS and CDR2 FQNEAQ. CDR3 length: 16 residues.

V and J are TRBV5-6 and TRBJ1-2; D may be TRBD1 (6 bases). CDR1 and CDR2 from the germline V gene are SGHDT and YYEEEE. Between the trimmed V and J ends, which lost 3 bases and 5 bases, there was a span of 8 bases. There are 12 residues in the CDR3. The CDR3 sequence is CASSWGAYGYTF. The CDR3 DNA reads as TGTGCCAGCAGCTGGGGGGCGTATGGCTACACCTTC.

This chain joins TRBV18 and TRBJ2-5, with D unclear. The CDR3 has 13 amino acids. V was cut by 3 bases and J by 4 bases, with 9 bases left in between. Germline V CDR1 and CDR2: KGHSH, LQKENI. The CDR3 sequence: CASSPTVGETQYF. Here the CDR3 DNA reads TGTGCCAGCTCACCGACGGTTGGAGAGACCCAGTACTTC.

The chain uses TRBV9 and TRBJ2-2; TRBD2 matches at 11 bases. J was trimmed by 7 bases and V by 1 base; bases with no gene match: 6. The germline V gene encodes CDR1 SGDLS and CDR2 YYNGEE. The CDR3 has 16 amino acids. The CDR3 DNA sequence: TGTGCCAGCAGCGTACTTCCCGGGACTAGCGGCGGGGAGCTGTTTTTT. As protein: CASSVLPGTSGGELFF.

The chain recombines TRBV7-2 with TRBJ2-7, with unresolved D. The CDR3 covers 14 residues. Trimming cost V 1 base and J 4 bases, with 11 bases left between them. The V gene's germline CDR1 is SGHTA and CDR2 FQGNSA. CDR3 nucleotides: TGTGCCAGCAGCTTAGGTGGTAGTACTTACGAGCAGTACTTC. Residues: CASSLGGSTYEQYF.

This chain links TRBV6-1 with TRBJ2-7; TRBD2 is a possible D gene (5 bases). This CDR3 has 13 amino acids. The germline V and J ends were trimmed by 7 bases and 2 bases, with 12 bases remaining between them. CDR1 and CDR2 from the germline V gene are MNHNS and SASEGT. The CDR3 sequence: CASTASRTYEQYF. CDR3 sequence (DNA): TGTGCCAGCACGGCTAGCCGAACCTACGAGCAGTACTTC.

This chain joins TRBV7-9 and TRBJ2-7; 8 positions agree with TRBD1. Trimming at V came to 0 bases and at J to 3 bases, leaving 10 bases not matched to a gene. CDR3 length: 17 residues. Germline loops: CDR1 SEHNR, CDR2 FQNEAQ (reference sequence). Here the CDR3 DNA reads TGTGCCAGCAGCTTAGCGCAGGGGGCAGGGATGGGCTACGAGCAGTACTTC. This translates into CASSLAQGAGMGYEQYF.